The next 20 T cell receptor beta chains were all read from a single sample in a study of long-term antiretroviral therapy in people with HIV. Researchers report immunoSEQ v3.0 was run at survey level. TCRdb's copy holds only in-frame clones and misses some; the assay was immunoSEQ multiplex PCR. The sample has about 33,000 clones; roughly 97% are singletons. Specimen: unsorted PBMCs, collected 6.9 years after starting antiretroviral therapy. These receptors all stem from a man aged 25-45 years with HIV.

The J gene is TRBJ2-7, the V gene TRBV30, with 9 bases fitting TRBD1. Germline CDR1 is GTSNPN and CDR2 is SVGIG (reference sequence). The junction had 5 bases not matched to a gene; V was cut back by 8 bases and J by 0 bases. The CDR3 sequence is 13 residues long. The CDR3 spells CAGRTGASYEQYF. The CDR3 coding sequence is TGTGCCGGACGGACAGGGGCCTCCTACGAGCAGTACTTC.

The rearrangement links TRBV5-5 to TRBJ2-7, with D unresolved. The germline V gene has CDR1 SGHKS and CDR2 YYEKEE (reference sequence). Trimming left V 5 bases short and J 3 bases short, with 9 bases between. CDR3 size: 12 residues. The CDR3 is CASSLLGYEQYF. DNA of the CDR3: TGTGCCAGCAGTCTCTTGGGCTACGAGCAGTACTTC.

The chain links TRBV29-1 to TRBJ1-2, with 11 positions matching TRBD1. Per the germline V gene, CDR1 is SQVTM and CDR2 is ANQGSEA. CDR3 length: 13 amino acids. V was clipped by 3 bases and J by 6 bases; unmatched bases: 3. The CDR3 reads CSVDGQGAHGYTF. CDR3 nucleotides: TGCAGCGTTGACGGACAGGGGGCCCATGGCTACACCTTC.

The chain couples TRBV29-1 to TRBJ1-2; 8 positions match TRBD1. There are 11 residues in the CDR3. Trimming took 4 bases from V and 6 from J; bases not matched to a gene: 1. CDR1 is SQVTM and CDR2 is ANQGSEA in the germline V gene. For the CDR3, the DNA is TGCAGCGTTGGACAGGGGCATGGCTACACCTTC. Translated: CSVGQGHGYTF. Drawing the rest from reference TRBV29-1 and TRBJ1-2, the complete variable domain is SAVISQKPSRDICQRGTSLTIQCQVDSQVTMMFWYRQQPGQSLTLIATANQGSEATYESGFVIDKFPISRPNLTFSTLTVSNMSPEDSSIYLCSVGQGHGYTFGSGTRLTVV.

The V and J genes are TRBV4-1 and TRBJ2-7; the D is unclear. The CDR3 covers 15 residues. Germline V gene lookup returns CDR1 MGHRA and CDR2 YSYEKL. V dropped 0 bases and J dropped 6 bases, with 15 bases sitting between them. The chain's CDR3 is CASSQDPPGMCEQYF. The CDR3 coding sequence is TGCGCCAGCAGCCAAGATCCTCCAGGAATGTGCGAGCAGTACTTC.

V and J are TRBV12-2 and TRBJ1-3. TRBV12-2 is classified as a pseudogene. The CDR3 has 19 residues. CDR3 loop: CASRLGRAPDGNSGNTIYF. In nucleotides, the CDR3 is TGTGCAAGTCGCTTAGGGAGGGCCCCAGACGGGAACTCTGGAAACACCATATATTTT.

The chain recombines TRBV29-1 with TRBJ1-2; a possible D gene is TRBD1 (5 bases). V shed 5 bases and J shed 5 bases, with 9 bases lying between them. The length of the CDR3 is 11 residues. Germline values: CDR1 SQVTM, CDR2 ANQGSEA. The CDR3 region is CSVMTDYGYTF. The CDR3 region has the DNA TGCAGCGTTATGACAGATTATGGCTACACCTTC.

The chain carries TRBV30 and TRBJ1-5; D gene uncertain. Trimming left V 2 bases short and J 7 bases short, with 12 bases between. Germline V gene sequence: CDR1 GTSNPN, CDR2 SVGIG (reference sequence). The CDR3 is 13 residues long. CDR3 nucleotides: TGTGCCTGGAGTCCCAGCCCCCAACAGCCCCAGCATTTT. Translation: CAWSPSPQQPQHF.

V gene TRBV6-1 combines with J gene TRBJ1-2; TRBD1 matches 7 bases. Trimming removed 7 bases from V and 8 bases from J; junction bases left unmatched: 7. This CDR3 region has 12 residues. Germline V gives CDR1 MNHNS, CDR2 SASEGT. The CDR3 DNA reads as TGTGCCAGCATTGGCAGGGGGGACGGCTACACCTTC. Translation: CASIGRGDGYTF.

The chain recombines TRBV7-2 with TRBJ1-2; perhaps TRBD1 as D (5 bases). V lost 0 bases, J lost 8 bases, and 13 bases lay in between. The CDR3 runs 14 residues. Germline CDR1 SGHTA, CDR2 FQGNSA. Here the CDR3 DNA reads TGTGCCAGCAGCTTAGCAGGCGCAGGGCTAGGCTACACCTTC. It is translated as CASSLAGAGLGYTF. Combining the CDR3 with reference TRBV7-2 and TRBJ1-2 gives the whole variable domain GAGVSQSPSNKVTEKGKDVELRCDPISGHTALYWYRQSLGQGLEFLIYFQGNSAPDKSGLPSDRFSAERTGGSVSTLTIQRTQQEDSAVYLCASSLAGAGLGYTFGSGTRLTVV.

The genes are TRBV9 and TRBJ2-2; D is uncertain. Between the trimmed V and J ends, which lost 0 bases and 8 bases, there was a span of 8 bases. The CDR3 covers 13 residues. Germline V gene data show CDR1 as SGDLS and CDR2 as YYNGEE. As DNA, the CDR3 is TGTGCCAGCAGCGTAGGGGTAGTGGGGGAGCTGTTTTTT. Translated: CASSVGVVGELFF.

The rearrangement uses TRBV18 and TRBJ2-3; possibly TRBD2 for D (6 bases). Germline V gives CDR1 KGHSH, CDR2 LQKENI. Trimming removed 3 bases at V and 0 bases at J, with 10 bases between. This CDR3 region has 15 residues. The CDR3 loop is CASSPAGLSTDTQYF. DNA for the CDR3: TGTGCCAGCTCACCTGCGGGGCTGAGCACAGATACGCAGTATTTT. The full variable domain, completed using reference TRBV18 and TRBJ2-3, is NAGVMQNPRHLVRRRGQEARLRCSPMKGHSHVYWYRQLPEEGLKFMVYLQKENIIDESGMPKERFSAEFPKEGPSILRIQQVVRGDSAAYFCASSPAGLSTDTQYFGPGTRLTVL.

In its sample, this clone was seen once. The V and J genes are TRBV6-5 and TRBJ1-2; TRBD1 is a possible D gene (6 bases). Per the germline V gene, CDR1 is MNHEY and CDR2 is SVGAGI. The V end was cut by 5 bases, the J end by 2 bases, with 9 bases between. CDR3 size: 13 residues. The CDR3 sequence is CASSRQANYGYTF. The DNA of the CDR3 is TGTGCCAGCAGTAGACAGGCGAACTATGGCTACACCTTC.

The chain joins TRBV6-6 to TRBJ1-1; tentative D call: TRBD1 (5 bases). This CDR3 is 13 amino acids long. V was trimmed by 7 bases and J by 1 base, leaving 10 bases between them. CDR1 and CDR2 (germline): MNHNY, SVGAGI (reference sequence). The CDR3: CASNGGPNTEAFF. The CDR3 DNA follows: TGTGCCAGCAATGGGGGTCCGAACACTGAAGCTTTCTTT.

CDR3 bases: TGTGCCAGCAGACAGGGTGGCGAGCAGTACTTC. Encoded protein: CASRQGGEQYF. This chain links TRBV6-5 with TRBJ2-7; weak D call: TRBD1 (6 bases). This CDR3 contains 11 residues. With 6 bases removed from V and 6 bases from J, the gap between germline ends came to 9 bases. Germline lookup yields CDR1 MNHEY and CDR2 SVGAGI.

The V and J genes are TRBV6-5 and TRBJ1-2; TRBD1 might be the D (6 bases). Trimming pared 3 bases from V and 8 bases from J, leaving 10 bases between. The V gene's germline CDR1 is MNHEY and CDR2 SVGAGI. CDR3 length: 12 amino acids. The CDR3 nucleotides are TGTGCCAGCAGTTATGTTGGGGGCGGCTACACCTTC. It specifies CASSYVGGGYTF.

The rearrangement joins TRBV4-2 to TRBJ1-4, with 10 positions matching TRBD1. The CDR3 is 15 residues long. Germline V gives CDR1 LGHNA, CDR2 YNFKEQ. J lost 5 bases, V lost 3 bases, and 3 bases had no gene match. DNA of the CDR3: TGTGCCAGCAGCCAGCCGGGACAGGGGAATGAAAAACTGTTTTTT. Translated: CASSQPGQGNEKLFF.

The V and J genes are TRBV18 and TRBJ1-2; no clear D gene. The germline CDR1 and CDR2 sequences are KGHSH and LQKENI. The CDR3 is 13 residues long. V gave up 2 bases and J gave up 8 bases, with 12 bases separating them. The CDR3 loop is CASSPGTGLGYTF. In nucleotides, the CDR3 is TGTGCCAGCTCACCAGGCACTGGTCTGGGCTACACCTTC.

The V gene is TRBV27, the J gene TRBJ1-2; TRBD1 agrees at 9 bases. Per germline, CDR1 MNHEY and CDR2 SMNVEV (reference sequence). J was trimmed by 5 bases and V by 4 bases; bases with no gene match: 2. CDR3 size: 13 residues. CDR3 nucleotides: TGTGCCAGCAGTTGGACAGGGGAGTATGGCTACACCTTC. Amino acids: CASSWTGEYGYTF.

Here the CDR3 DNA reads TGTGCCAGCAGTTACTCGATGGGGGAAAAACTGTTTTTT. This gives the protein CASSYSMGEKLFF. The chain is built from TRBV6-5 and TRBJ1-4; no reliable D call. V lost 0 bases and J lost 8, with 7 bases in between. Germline CDR1 MNHEY, CDR2 SVGAGI. CDR3 length: 13 residues.